The source of this T cell receptor beta chain is a study of cytomegalovirus exposure and HLA in healthy donors. This clone has a single count. Germline assignment: CDR1 SGHRS and CDR2 YFSETQ. This CDR3 contains 14 residues. Between the trimmed V and J ends, which lost 3 bases and 0 bases, there was a span of 8 bases. The PCR had 60 Vbeta and 13 Jbeta primers. The table came from immunoSEQ multiplex PCR; TCRdb's copy has only in-frame clones and leaves some out. This table has 150,000 to 200,000 clones, 78% appearing once. The sample taken for sequencing was PBMCs. The receptor's source is a woman between 45 and 65 years old in good health and CMV-seropositive. The rearrangement links TRBV5-1 to TRBJ2-3, with D tentatively TRBD1 (5 bases). Written as DNA, the CDR3 is TGCGCCAGCAGCTCGACAGCTAGCACAGATACGCAGTATTTT. Amino acids: CASSSTASTDTQYF.